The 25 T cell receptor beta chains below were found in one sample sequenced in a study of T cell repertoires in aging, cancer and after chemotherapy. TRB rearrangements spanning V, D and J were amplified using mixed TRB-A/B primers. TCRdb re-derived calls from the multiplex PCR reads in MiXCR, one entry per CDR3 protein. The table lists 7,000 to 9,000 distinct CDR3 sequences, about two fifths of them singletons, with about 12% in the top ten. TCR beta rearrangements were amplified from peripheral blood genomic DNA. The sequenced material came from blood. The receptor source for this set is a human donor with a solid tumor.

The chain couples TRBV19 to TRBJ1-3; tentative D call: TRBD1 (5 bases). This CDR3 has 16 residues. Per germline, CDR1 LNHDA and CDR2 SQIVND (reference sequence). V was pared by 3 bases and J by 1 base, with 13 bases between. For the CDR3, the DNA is TGTGCCAGTAGTATCAGGGCTTATGAATCTGGAAACACCATATATTTT. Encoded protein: CASSIRAYESGNTIYF.

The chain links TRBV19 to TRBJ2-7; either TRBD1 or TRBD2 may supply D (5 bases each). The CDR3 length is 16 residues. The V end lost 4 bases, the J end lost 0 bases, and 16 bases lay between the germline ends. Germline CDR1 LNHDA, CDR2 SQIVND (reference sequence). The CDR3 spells CASSKLRDPYSYEQYF. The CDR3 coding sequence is TGTGCCAGTAGTAAGCTCCGGGACCCTTACTCCTACGAGCAGTACTTC.

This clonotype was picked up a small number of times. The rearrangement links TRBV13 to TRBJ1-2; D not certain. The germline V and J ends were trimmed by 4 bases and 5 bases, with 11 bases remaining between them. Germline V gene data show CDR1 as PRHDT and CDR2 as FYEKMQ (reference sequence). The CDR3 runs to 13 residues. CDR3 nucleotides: TGTGCCAGCAGCTCAACAGAGTTGTATGGCTACACCTTC. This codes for CASSSTELYGYTF.

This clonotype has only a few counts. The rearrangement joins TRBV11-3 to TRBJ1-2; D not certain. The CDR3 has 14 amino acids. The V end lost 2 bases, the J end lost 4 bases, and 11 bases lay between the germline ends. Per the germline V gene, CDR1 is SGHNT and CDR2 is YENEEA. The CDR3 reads CASSLNGDFYGYTF. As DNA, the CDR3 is TGTGCCAGCAGCTTAAATGGTGACTTCTATGGCTACACCTTC.

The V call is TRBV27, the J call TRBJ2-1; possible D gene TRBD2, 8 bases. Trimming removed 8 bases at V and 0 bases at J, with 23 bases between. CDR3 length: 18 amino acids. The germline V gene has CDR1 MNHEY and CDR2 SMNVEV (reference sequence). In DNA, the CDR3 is TGTGCCAGCCATTCAAAGGGGGCTAGCGGGCTCTCCTACAATGAGCAGTTCTTC. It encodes CASHSKGASGLSYNEQFF.

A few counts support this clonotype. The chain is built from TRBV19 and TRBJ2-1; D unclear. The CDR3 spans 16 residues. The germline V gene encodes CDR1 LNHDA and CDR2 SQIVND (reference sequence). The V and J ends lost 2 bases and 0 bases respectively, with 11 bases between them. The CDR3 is CASSIRSGASYNEQFF. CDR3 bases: TGTGCCAGTAGTATACGATCCGGCGCCTCCTACAATGAGCAGTTCTTC. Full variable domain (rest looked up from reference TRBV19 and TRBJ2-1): DGGITQSPKYLFRKEGQNVTLSCEQNLNHDAMYWYRQDPGQGLRLIYYSQIVNDFQKGDIAEGYSVSREKKESFPLTVTSAQKNPTAFYLCASSIRSGASYNEQFFGPGTRLTVL.

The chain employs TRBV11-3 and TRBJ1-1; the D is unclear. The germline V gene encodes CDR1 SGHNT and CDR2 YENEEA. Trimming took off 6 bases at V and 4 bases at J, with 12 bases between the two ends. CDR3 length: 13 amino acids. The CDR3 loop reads CASSRMRFTEAFF. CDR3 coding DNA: TGTGCCAGCAGTAGGATGCGGTTCACTGAAGCTTTCTTT.

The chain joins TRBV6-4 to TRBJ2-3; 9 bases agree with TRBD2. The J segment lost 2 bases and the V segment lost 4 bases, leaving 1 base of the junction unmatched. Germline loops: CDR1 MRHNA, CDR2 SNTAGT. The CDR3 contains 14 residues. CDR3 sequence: CASSGGGATDTQYF. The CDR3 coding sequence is TGTGCCAGCAGTGGCGGGGGGGCCACAGATACGCAGTATTTT.

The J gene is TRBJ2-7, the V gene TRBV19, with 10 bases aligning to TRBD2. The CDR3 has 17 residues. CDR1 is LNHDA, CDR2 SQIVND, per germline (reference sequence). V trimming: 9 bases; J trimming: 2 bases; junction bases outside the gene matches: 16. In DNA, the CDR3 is TGTGCCAGCAGCCCCCGAGGACTAGCGGACACTACCTACGAGCAGTACTTC. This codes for CASSPRGLADTTYEQYF.

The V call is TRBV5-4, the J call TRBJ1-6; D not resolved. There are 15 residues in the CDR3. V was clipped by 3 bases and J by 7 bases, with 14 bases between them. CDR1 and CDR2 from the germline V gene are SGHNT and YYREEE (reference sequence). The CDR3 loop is CASSSPGRPNSPLHF. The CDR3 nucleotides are TGTGCCAGCAGCTCCCCTGGACGGCCAAATTCACCCCTCCACTTT.

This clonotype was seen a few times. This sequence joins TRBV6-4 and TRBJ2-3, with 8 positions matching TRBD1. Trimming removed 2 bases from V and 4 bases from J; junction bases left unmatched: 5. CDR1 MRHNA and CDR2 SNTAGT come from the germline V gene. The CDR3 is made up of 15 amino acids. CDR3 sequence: CASSDQAGGPDTQYF. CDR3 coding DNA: TGTGCCAGCAGTGACCAGGCAGGGGGCCCAGATACGCAGTATTTT.

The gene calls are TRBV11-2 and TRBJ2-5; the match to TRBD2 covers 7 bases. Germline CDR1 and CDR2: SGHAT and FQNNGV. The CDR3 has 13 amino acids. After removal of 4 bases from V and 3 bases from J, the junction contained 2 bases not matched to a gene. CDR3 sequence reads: CASSSGLEETQYF. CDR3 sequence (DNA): TGTGCCAGCAGCTCCGGACTAGAAGAGACCCAGTACTTC. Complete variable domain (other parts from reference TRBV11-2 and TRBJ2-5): EAGVAQSPRYKIIEKRQSVAFWCNPISGHATLYWYQQILGQGPKLLIQFQNNGVVDDSQLPKDRFSAERLKGVDSTLKIQPAKLEDSAVYLCASSSGLEETQYFGPGTRLLVL.

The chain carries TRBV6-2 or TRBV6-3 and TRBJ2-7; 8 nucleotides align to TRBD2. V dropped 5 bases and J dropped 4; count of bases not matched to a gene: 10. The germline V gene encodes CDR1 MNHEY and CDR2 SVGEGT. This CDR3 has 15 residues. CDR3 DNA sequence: TGTGCCAGCAGTCATCCAGCGGGAGATCGGTACGAGCAGTACTTC. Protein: CASSHPAGDRYEQYF.

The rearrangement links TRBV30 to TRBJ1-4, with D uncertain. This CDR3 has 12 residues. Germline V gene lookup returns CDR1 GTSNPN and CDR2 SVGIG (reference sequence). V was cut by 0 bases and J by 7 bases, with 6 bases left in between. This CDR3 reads CAWSVVGEKLFF. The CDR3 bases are TGTGCCTGGAGTGTAGTTGGTGAAAAACTGTTTTTT.

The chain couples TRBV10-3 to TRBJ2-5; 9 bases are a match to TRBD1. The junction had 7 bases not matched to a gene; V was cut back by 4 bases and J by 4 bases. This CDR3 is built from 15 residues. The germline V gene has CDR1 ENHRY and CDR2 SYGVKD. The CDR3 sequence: CAISGTGGSGETQYF. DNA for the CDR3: TGTGCCATCAGTGGAACAGGGGGCTCTGGAGAGACCCAGTACTTC.

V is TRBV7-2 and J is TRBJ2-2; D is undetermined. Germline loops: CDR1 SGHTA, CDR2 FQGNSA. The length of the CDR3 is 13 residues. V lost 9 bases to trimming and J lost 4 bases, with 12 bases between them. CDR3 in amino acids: CASGPHLTGELFF. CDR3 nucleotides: TGTGCCAGTGGGCCTCACCTCACCGGGGAGCTGTTTTTT.

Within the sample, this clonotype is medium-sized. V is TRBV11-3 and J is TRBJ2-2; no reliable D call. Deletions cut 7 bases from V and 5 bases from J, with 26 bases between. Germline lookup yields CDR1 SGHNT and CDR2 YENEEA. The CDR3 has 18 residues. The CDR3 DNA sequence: TGTGCCAGCACCTATCCCTTGACCTCCTCGACTGGGACCGGGGAGCTGTTTTTT. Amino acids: CASTYPLTSSTGTGELFF.

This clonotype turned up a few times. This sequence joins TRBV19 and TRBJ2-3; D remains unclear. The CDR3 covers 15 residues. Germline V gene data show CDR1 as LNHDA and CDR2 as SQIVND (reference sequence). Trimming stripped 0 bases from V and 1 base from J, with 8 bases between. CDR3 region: CASSIDRVGTDTQYF. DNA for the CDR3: TGTGCCAGTAGTATAGATAGGGTTGGCACAGATACGCAGTATTTT. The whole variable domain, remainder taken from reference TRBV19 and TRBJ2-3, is DGGITQSPKYLFRKEGQNVTLSCEQNLNHDAMYWYRQDPGQGLRLIYYSQIVNDFQKGDIAEGYSVSREKKESFPLTVTSAQKNPTAFYLCASSIDRVGTDTQYFGPGTRLTVL.

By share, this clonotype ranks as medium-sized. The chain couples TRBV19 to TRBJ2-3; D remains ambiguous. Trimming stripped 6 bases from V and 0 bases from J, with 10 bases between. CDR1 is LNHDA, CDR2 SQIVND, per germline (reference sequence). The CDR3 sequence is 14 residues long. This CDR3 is CASRKRDSTDTQYF. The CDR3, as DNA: TGTGCCAGTAGGAAGCGAGACAGCACAGATACGCAGTATTTT.

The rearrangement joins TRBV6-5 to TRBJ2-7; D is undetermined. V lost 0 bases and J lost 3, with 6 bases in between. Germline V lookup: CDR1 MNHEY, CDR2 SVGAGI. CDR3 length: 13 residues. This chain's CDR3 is CASSYSTGYEQYF. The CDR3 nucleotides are TGTGCCAGCAGTTACTCGACGGGCTACGAGCAGTACTTC.

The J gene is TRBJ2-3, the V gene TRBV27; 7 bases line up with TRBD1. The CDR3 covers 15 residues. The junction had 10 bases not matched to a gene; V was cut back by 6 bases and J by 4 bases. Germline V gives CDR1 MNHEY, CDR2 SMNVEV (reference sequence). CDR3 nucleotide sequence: TGTGCCAGCAGCCCCAGGGGGAGAAGGGCAGATACGCAGTATTTT. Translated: CASSPRGRRADTQYF.

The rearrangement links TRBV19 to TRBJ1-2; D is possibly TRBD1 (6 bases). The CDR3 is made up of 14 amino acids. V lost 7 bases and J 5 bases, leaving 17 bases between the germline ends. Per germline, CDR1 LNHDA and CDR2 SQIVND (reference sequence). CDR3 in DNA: TGTGCCAGTACCAGTCAGGGGCAGACTTATGGCTACACCTTC. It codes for CASTSQGQTYGYTF. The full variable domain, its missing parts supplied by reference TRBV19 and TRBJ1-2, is DGGITQSPKYLFRKEGQNVTLSCEQNLNHDAMYWYRQDPGQGLRLIYYSQIVNDFQKGDIAEGYSVSREKKESFPLTVTSAQKNPTAFYLCASTSQGQTYGYTFGSGTRLTVV.

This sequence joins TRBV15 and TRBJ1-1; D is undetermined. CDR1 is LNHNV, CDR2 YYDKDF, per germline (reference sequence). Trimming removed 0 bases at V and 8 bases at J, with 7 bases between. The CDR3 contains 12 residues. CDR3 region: CATSRDDWEAFF. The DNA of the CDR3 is TGTGCCACCAGCAGAGATGACTGGGAAGCTTTCTTT. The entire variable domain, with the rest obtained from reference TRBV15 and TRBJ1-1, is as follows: DAMVIQNPRYQVTQFGKPVTLSCSQTLNHNVMYWYQQKSSQAPKLLFHYYDKDFNNEADTPDNFQSRRPNTSFCFLDIRSPGLGDTAMYLCATSRDDWEAFFGQGTRLTVV.

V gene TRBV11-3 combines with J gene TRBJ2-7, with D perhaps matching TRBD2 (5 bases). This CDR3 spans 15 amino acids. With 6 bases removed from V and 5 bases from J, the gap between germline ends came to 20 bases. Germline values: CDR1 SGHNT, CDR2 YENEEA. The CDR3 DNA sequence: TGTGCCAGCAGAGGAGGTTGGGAGAGGGCGGACGAGCAGTACTTC. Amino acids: CASRGGWERADEQYF.

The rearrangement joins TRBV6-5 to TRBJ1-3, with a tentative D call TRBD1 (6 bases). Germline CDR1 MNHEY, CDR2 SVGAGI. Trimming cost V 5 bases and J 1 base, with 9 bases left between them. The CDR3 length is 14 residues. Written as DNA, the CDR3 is TGTGCCAGCAGTGGGGGCACTTCTGGAAACACCATATATTTT. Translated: CASSGGTSGNTIYF.